A selection of T cell receptor beta chains follows, all from one sample in a study of T cells in Graves' hyperthyroidism and ophthalmopathy. TCRdb reanalysed the multiplex PCR reads using MiXCR and keeps one entry per CDR3 protein. Of 300,000 to 450,000 distinct CDR3 sequences in the sample, roughly 25% were seen once. The material sequenced was blood. These receptors were obtained from a man between 45 and 60 years old with Graves' hyperthyroidism. Each CDR3 is given with its conserved first and last residue. The D gene is left open where the match is weak. Not every row has a clone size; where given, it reads once, few, many or a size class.

NA	TRBV28	TRBJ2-3	NA	CASNQPGGSTDTQYF	TGTGCCAGCAACCAACCGGGCGGGAGCACAGATACGCAGTATTTT
many	TRBV24-1	TRBJ2-1	TRBD1	CATSNRDRDGNEQFF	TGTGCCACCAGTAACCGGGACAGGGATGGTAATGAGCAGTTCTTC
NA	TRBV6-1	TRBJ2-4	NA	CASIEGVVGIQYF	TGTGCCAGCATCGAGGGAGTGGTGGGCATTCAGTACTTC
NA	TRBV5-1	TRBJ2-7	TRBD2	CASSVIPGGKYEQYF	TGCGCCAGCAGCGTCATCCCGGGAGGAAAGTACGAGCAGTACTTC
many	TRBV7-9	TRBJ2-1	TRBD2	CASSLASGSPNEQFF	TGTGCCAGCAGCTTAGCTAGCGGGAGCCCTAATGAGCAGTTCTTC
many	TRBV6-1	TRBJ2-3	TRBD2	CASSSAGRYTQYF	TGTGCCAGCAGCTCAGCGGGAAGGTATACGCAGTATTTT
NA	TRBV28	TRBJ1-3	NA	CASNTPRAALYF	TGTGCCAGCAACACCCCACGGGCAGCCCTATATTTT
NA	TRBV5-1	TRBJ1-1	NA	CASSWVGGNSNTEAFF	TGCGCCAGCAGCTGGGTGGGGGGGAATTCCAACACTGAAGCTTTCTTT
many	TRBV27	TRBJ1-1	NA	CASSFRGANTEAFF	TGTGCCAGCAGTTTTAGGGGGGCCAACACTGAAGCTTTCTTT
few	TRBV7-3	TRBJ2-2	NA	CASSLSEKGELFF	TGTGCCAGCAGCTTAAGCGAGAAAGGGGAGCTGTTTTTT
few	TRBV24-1	TRBJ2-2	TRBD2	CATPQGRKREGRITGELFF	TGTGCCACCCCCCAGGGCCGTAAGCGGGAGGGCCGGATCACCGGGGAGCTGTTTTTT
few	TRBV5-1	TRBJ1-1	NA	CASSRASWVNTEAFF	TGCGCCAGCAGCCGGGCTTCTTGGGTGAACACTGAAGCTTTCTTT
NA	TRBV15	TRBJ2-5	NA	CATSRDLTGRDQETQYF	TGTGCCACCAGCAGAGATCTCACGGGTCGGGACCAAGAGACCCAGTACTTC
few	TRBV6-1	TRBJ2-3	NA	CASSQDLPSTDTQYF	TGTGCCAGCAGCCAGGATCTTCCAAGCACAGATACGCAGTATTTT
NA	TRBV10-2	TRBJ2-1	NA	CASSDRPFQETQFF	TGCGCCAGCAGTGACAGGCCGTTTCAAGAGACCCAGTTCTTC
NA	TRBV7-2	TRBJ2-1	TRBD2	CASSLAGGPMDEQFF	TGTGCCAGCAGCTTAGCGGGAGGGCCTATGGATGAGCAGTTCTTC
few	TRBV2	TRBJ1-2	TRBD1	CASSAGTGAYGYTF	TGTGCCAGCAGTGCCGGGACAGGGGCCTATGGCTACACCTTC
NA	TRBV6-1	TRBJ1-6	NA	CASPLCEPNNSPLHF	TGTGCCAGCCCCTTGTGCGAGCCTAATAATTCACCCCTCCACTTT
few	TRBV20-1	TRBJ2-5	TRBD2	CSARQELAGAWETQYF	TGCAGTGCCCGTCAAGAGCTAGCGGGGGCATGGGAGACCCAGTACTTC
many	TRBV11-2	TRBJ2-3	TRBD2	CASSPGLAGGGTDTQYF	TGTGCCAGCAGCCCAGGACTAGCGGGAGGAGGCACAGATACGCAGTATTTT
few	TRBV9	TRBJ2-7	TRBD2	CASSVGTSAPYEQYF	TGTGCCAGCAGCGTAGGGACTAGCGCACCGTACGAGCAGTACTTC
few	TRBV6-2/TRBV6-3	TRBJ2-2	NA	CASSYSLTKPNTGELFF	TGTGCCAGCAGTTACTCGTTGACCAAGCCTAACACCGGGGAGCTGTTTTTT
NA	TRBV7-3	TRBJ2-3	TRBD2	CASSVTSGSGTDTQYF	TGTGCCAGCAGCGTCACTAGCGGGAGCGGCACAGATACGCAGTATTTT
NA	TRBV20-1	TRBJ2-7	TRBD2	CSARPAGGLGEQYF	TGCAGTGCGAGGCCAGCGGGAGGGCTAGGAGAGCAGTACTTC